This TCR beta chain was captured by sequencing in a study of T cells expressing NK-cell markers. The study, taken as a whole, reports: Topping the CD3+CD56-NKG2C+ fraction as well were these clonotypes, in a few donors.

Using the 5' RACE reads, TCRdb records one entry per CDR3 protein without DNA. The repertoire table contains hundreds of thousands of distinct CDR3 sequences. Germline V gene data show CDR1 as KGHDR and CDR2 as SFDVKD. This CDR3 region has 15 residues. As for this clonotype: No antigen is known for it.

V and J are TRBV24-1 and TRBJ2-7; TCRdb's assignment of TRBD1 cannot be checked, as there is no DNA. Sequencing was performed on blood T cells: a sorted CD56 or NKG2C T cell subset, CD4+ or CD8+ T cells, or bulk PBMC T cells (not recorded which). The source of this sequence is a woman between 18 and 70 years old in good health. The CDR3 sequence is CATSDFGTGSYEQYF.